Described below is a single TCR beta chain sequence and its context. Its antigen target is currently unknown. Base-call qualities are not available, and no considerably larger clone is one nucleotide away. The protocol used for the library was the immunoSEQ multiplex PCR assay. This immuneACCESS table, as held by TCRdb, lists in-frame sequences with V and J called but not all clones. Of the missing ones, under half trace to an unresolved V gene in checked studies; the others have no known cause. This sample gives around 100,000 clones in total; 80% to 95% of them show up just once. Less than 4% of the sample lies in the top ten. The CDR3, cysteine through phenylalanine, is 15 amino acids long. The CDR3 DNA has 45 bases and is translated from base 1. The germline V gene (reference sequence) sets CDR1 to LNHDA and CDR2 to SQIVND. V is shortened by 10 bases, J by 0 bases, and the region joining them spans 18 bases.

The sample belongs to a study of T cell changes during pregnancy in multiple sclerosis (dated by TCRdb to between 2018 and 2020). About the full investigation: Changes in the T cell repertoire over the course of pregnancy were examined in this study in women with multiple sclerosis.

This sequence was found in a female donor with multiple sclerosis, enrolled in a pregnancy study. The chain is assembled from TRBV19 and TRBJ1-1; the D gene cannot be resolved reliably. This specimen consisted of peripheral blood, obtained after pregnancy. The DNA sequence reads TGTGCCACCGGGAGTCTTGAGAGCATGAACACTGAAGCTTTCTTT. The translation is CATGSLESMNTEAFF.